The 27 T cell receptor beta chains in this list originate from one sample, sequenced in a study of regulatory T cells in long-lasting Graves disease. As for time point: newly diagnosed GD, antithyroid drugs for less than 3 months. After RNA was extracted from PBMCs, the TCR library was made from it. Construction of TCR beta libraries relied on iRepertoire HTBI primers and on Arm-PCR targeting CDR3 regions. In TCRdb, the multiplex PCR reads were re-called with MiXCR into one record per CDR3 protein. Of roughly 610,000 distinct CDR3 sequences listed, 16% are singletons. The data also belong to a second study, concerning T cells in Graves' hyperthyroidism and ophthalmopathy.

This material consisted of peripheral blood mononuclear cells (PBMCs), taken at new diagnosis, from a patient treated with antithyroid drugs. These receptors were obtained from a woman under 40 with Graves disease.

To note about this clonotype: This may be a read error, as it is one base from a much larger clone. This rearrangement joins TRBV28 to TRBJ2-7; D gene ambiguous. The last part of the DNA fits TRBJ2-1 better; the J call may be wrong. Germline CDR1 MDHEN, CDR2 SYDVKM. There are 13 residues in the CDR3. CDR3: CAGRKKKRNEQFF. CDR3 nucleotides: TGTGCCGGCAGGAAGAAAAAGCGTAATGAGCAGTTCTTC.

This clonotype was seen ten or more times. The chain links TRBV12-3 or TRBV12-4 to TRBJ1-3; D is unresolved. Trimming left V 3 bases short and J 3 bases short, with 6 bases between. This CDR3 has 13 amino acids. In DNA form, the CDR3 reads TGTGCCAGCAGTTTTTTCAATGGAAACACCATATATTTT. This codes for CASSFFNGNTIYF.

This clonotype was recorded at least ten times. The J gene is TRBJ2-3, the V gene TRBV7-2, with 10 bases matching TRBD2. V gave up 5 bases and J gave up 0 bases; unmatched junction bases: 2. CDR3 length equals 15 residues. Germline V gives CDR1 SGHTA, CDR2 FQGNSA. The CDR3 DNA sequence: TGTGCCAGCAGCATTAGCGGGGGGAGCACAGATACGCAGTATTTT. It specifies CASSISGGSTDTQYF.

This clonotype was picked up a small number of times. The chain recombines TRBV5-1 with TRBJ2-3; 8 nucleotides line up with TRBD1. The CDR3 runs 15 residues. Per germline, CDR1 SGHRS and CDR2 YFSETQ. With 5 bases clipped from V and 0 bases from J, the junction kept 5 bases outside the gene matches. CDR3 DNA sequence: TGCGCCAGCAGACGGGACAGGTCTAGCACAGATACGCAGTATTTT. This translates into CASRRDRSSTDTQYF.

The chain carries TRBV20-1 and TRBJ2-5; D possibly uses TRBD1 or TRBD2 (5 bases each). V lost 6 bases, J lost 5 bases, and 16 bases lay in between. Germline loops: CDR1 DFQATT, CDR2 SNEGSKA (reference sequence). The CDR3 is made up of 13 amino acids. CDR3 nucleotides: TGCAGTGCCGAGGGTTCGGGACGGGAGACCCAGTACTTC. Encoded protein: CSAEGSGRETQYF.

To note about this clonotype: A single base separates this from a much larger clone, so it may be a read error. The chain is built from TRBV27 and TRBJ2-3; D call uncertain. CDR3 length: 18 amino acids. Germline CDR1 is MNHEY and CDR2 is SMNVEV (reference sequence). CDR3 DNA sequence: TGTGCCGGCAGTCACCTCGACGGATCAGGTCCTATAACAGATACGCAGTATTTT. Its translation is CAGSHLDGSGPITDTQYF.

This clonotype was picked up many times. The rearrangement joins TRBV6-1 to TRBJ1-1; possibly TRBD1 for D (6 bases). This CDR3 region has 14 residues. V lost 4 bases and J 4 bases, leaving 13 bases between the germline ends. Germline V gene data show CDR1 as MNHNS and CDR2 as SASEGT. This CDR3 reads CASSAGRGGTEAFF. As DNA, the CDR3 is TGTGCCAGCAGTGCCGGCAGGGGTGGCACTGAAGCTTTCTTT.

V gene TRBV20-1 combines with J gene TRBJ1-2; D is uncertain. Trimming left V 4 bases short and J 5 bases short, with 17 bases between. Germline CDR1 and CDR2: DFQATT and SNEGSKA (reference sequence). The CDR3 contains 14 residues. The CDR3 region is CSANPPAASYGYTF. CDR3 sequence (DNA): TGCAGTGCTAACCCGCCGGCAGCTTCATATGGCTACACCTTC.

This clonotype was detected many times. V gene TRBV24-1 combines with J gene TRBJ2-1; TRBD2 aligns across 8 bases. Looked up from germline, CDR1 is KGHDR and CDR2 is SFDVKD. The CDR3 loop spans 15 amino acids. V lost 12 bases, J lost 0 bases, and 9 bases stayed unmatched. The CDR3 bases are TGTGCCGTTCGGGGGGGCCGAGACTCCTACAATGAGCAGTTCTTC. Encoded protein: CAVRGGRDSYNEQFF.

The chain couples TRBV30 to TRBJ1-1; TRBD1 matches 9 bases. Unmatched junction bases numbered 10, after V lost 4 bases and J lost 7 bases. Germline CDR1 is GTSNPN and CDR2 is SVGIG (reference sequence). The CDR3 is made up of 14 amino acids. This CDR3 reads CAWTIDPGQGEAFF. CDR3 DNA: TGTGCCTGGACAATAGACCCGGGACAGGGTGAAGCTTTCTTT.

This chain links TRBV5-1 with TRBJ2-2; D gene unclear. The CDR3 sequence is 14 residues long. Germline CDR1 reads SGHRS; CDR2 reads YFSETQ. V was trimmed by 6 bases and J by 0 bases, leaving 9 bases between them. The CDR3, as DNA: TGCGCCAGCACCAGCGATACGAACACCGGGGAGCTGTTTTTT. Its translation is CASTSDTNTGELFF.

This clonotype has ten or more counts. V is TRBV5-5 and J is TRBJ2-7; unclear D gene. Germline values: CDR1 SGHKS, CDR2 YYEKEE (reference sequence). The CDR3 has 14 amino acids. Trimming took 0 bases from V and 4 from J, leaving 11 bases between them. The CDR3 sequence is CASSLGTSRYEQYF. The CDR3 DNA sequence: TGTGCCAGCAGCTTGGGGACCAGTCGATACGAGCAGTACTTC. Supplemented by reference TRBV5-5 and TRBJ2-7, the full variable domain reads DAGVTQSPTHLIKTRGQQVTLRCSPISGHKSVSWYQQVLGQGPQFIFQYYEKEERGRGNFPDRFSARQFPNYSSELNVNALLLGDSALYLCASSLGTSRYEQYFGPGTRLTVT.

This clonotype appeared a few times. The chain combines TRBV19 with TRBJ2-7; the match to TRBD1 covers 7 bases. This CDR3 comprises 13 residues. Germline CDR1 and CDR2: LNHDA and SQIVND (reference sequence). After removal of 4 bases from V and 2 bases from J, the junction contained 2 bases not matched to a gene. As DNA, the CDR3 is TGTGCCAGTAGTAATGGACAGGCCTACGAGCAGTACTTC. This translates into CASSNGQAYEQYF. Complete variable domain (other parts from reference TRBV19 and TRBJ2-7): DGGITQSPKYLFRKEGQNVTLSCEQNLNHDAMYWYRQDPGQGLRLIYYSQIVNDFQKGDIAEGYSVSREKKESFPLTVTSAQKNPTAFYLCASSNGQAYEQYFGPGTRLTVT.

This clonotype was detected ten times or more. V usage is TRBV5-1 and J usage is TRBJ2-1; the match to TRBD1 covers 11 bases. The germline gives CDR1 SGHRS, CDR2 YFSETQ. J gave up 7 bases and V 0 bases, and 3 bases lay outside the gene matches. CDR3 length: 15 amino acids. The CDR3 loop is CASSLDGQGANEQFF. CDR3 nucleotide sequence: TGCGCCAGCAGCTTGGATGGACAGGGGGCGAATGAGCAGTTCTTC.

The DNA for the CDR3 is TGTGCCAGCAGCGTAGGATGGGGATGGGATACGCAGTATTTT. Translation gives CASSVGWGWDTQYF. The V call is TRBV9, the J call TRBJ2-3; D is uncertain. V gave up 0 bases and J gave up 6 bases, with 11 bases separating them. CDR1 SGDLS and CDR2 YYNGEE come from the germline V gene. The CDR3 has 14 residues.

This clonotype was seen a single time. One end of the junction does not line up with germline, which may come from a read error. The chain carries TRBV5-1 and TRBJ2-5, with D tentatively TRBD1 (6 bases). The J call is doubtful: the DNA matches TRBJ2-1 better. CDR1 SGHRS and CDR2 YFSETQ come from the germline V gene. This CDR3 has 16 residues. DNA for the CDR3: TGCGCCTGCAGCTTGGAACAGACCACTAGGGACAATGGGCAGTTCTTC. This translates into CACSLEQTTRDNGQFF.

This chain uses TRBV29-1 with TRBJ2-7, with 10 positions matching TRBD1. This CDR3 contains 13 residues. Germline loops: CDR1 SQVTM, CDR2 ANQGSEA. CDR3: CNARGQGRYEQYF. The CDR3 nucleotides read TGCAACGCCCGGGGACAGGGGAGGTACGAGCAGTACTTC.

This clonotype has a count of ten or more. The rearrangement joins TRBV10-3 to TRBJ2-7; no definite D call. The CDR3 is 15 amino acids. V lost 6 bases, J lost 1 base, and 16 bases lay in between. Germline V gives CDR1 ENHRY, CDR2 SYGVKD. CDR3: CAIRDGYLPSYEQYF. CDR3 DNA sequence: TGTGCCATCAGAGACGGGTATCTACCTTCCTACGAGCAGTACTTC.

The chain joins TRBV28 to TRBJ1-6; weak D call: TRBD1 (5 bases). CDR1 MDHEN and CDR2 SYDVKM come from the germline V gene. V gave up 8 bases and J gave up 2 bases, with 13 bases separating them. The CDR3 is 15 residues long. This CDR3 reads CASERRGTYNSPLHF. The CDR3 nucleotides read TGTGCCAGCGAGCGAAGGGGAACCTATAATTCACCCCTCCACTTT.

This clonotype was seen only a few times. This chain uses TRBV3-1 with TRBJ1-1, with D hard to call. Looked up from germline, CDR1 is LGHDT and CDR2 is YNNKEL (reference sequence). This CDR3 is built from 13 residues. V shed 0 bases and J shed 5 bases, with 7 bases lying between them. The CDR3 DNA sequence: TGTGCCAGCAGCCAAGACGGGAGGACTGAAGCTTTCTTT. It encodes CASSQDGRTEAFF.

This clonotype was recorded a few times. V gene TRBV6-2 or TRBV6-3 combines with J gene TRBJ2-7; D gene unclear. Trimming stripped 4 bases from V and 3 bases from J, with 10 bases between. Germline CDR1 is MNHEY and CDR2 is SVGEGT. This CDR3 is built from 13 residues. Here the CDR3 DNA reads TGTGCCAGCAGTTCAAGGCCTGGCTACGAGCAGTACTTC. Its protein is CASSSRPGYEQYF.

A note on this clonotype: With a much larger clone just one base away, this may be a read error. The chain employs TRBV6-2 or TRBV6-3 and TRBJ1-5; D ambiguous. Deletions cut 5 bases from V and 5 bases from J, with 28 bases between. The CDR3 loop spans 19 amino acids. Germline V gene sequence: CDR1 MNHEY, CDR2 SVGEGT. CDR3 sequence (DNA): TGTGCCAGCAGTGGTACCTTGGTGGAAGGACGGATCTTGCATCAGCCCCAGCATTTT. Residues: CASSGTLVEGRILHQPQHF.

This clonotype was seen repeatedly, ten times or more. This rearrangement joins TRBV28 to TRBJ1-2; 10 nucleotides line up with TRBD1. Germline values: CDR1 MDHEN, CDR2 SYDVKM. CDR3 length: 12 amino acids. V shed 8 bases, J shed 9 bases, and the junction held 6 bases outside the gene matches. Written as DNA, the CDR3 is TGTGCCAGCTACAAGGGACAGGGGAGCTACACCTTC. This codes for CASYKGQGSYTF.

The chain couples TRBV7-9 to TRBJ1-1; 8 nucleotides agree with TRBD1. Germline values: CDR1 SEHNR, CDR2 FQNEAQ (reference sequence). J lost 4 bases, V lost 5 bases, and 6 bases had no gene match. The CDR3 has 14 amino acids. The CDR3 protein is CASSPDRGFTEAFF. The CDR3 nucleotides are TGTGCCAGCAGCCCCGACAGGGGATTCACTGAAGCTTTCTTT.

This clonotype was seen at least ten times. The chain couples TRBV28 to TRBJ1-2, with 11 bases fitting TRBD1. CDR3 size: 13 residues. Losses at the gene ends were 10 bases for V and 5 bases for J; bases not matched to a gene: 6. CDR1 MDHEN and CDR2 SYDVKM come from the germline V gene. This CDR3 is CATRTGGSYGYTF. CDR3 nucleotides: TGTGCCACCAGGACAGGGGGCTCTTATGGCTACACCTTC.

The rearrangement joins TRBV27 to TRBJ1-3; TRBD1 agrees at 9 bases. V gave up 6 bases and J gave up 1 base; unmatched junction bases: 4. Germline CDR1 reads MNHEY; CDR2 reads SMNVEV (reference sequence). The CDR3 covers 15 residues. CDR3 sequence: CASRRQGVSGNTIYF. The CDR3 bases are TGTGCCAGCAGAAGACAGGGGGTATCTGGAAACACCATATATTTT.

The V and J genes are TRBV5-5 and TRBJ1-2; D not resolved. The CDR3 totals 14 residues. Germline V gene sequence: CDR1 SGHKS, CDR2 YYEKEE (reference sequence). V lost 1 base and J 5 bases, leaving 12 bases between the germline ends. The DNA of the CDR3 is TGTGCCAGCAGCTTGACATACGGGTCTTATGGCTACACCTTC. Protein sequence: CASSLTYGSYGYTF.